The 15 T cell receptor beta chains below were found in one sample sequenced in a study of cytomegalovirus exposure and HLA in healthy donors. 60 Vbeta and 13 Jbeta primers were used in PCR. TCRdb's table, derived via immunoSEQ multiplex PCR, lists solely in-frame clones and lacks some. The sample has around 100,000 clones; around 83% are singletons. What was sequenced was PBMCs. These receptors all come from a man aged 25 to 40 in good health and CMV-seropositive.

This sequence joins TRBV5-1 and TRBJ1-5; the D is unclear. Deletions cut 2 bases from V and 3 bases from J, with 12 bases between. This CDR3 is 15 amino acids long. CDR1 is SGHRS and CDR2 is YFSETQ in the germline V gene. Written as DNA, the CDR3 is TGCGCCAGCAGCTTACAGCCGGGGAACAATCAGCCCCAGCATTTT. Its protein product is CASSLQPGNNQPQHF.

This clone was observed a few times. Written as DNA, the CDR3 is TGTGCCAGCAGTTCTCTGACAGGGGGCAATCAGCCCCAGCATTTT. Its protein is CASSSLTGGNQPQHF. V and J are TRBV28 and TRBJ1-5; TRBD1 aligns across 8 bases. CDR3 length equals 15 residues. The junction had 4 bases not matched to a gene; V was cut back by 4 bases and J by 2 bases. The germline V gene has CDR1 MDHEN and CDR2 SYDVKM.

The V call is TRBV28, the J call TRBJ2-5; no definite D call. The CDR3 length is 17 residues. Trimming took 2 bases from V and 7 from J, leaving 23 bases between them. The germline CDR1 and CDR2 sequences are MDHEN and SYDVKM. CDR3 in DNA: TGTGCCAGCAGTTTAAGCCCCCCTGGCAGGTCCCACGGGACCCAGTACTTC. It translates to CASSLSPPGRSHGTQYF.

This sequence joins TRBV27 and TRBJ1-2, with 8 bases aligning to TRBD1. Germline V gene lookup returns CDR1 MNHEY and CDR2 SMNVEV (reference sequence). The CDR3 spans 13 residues. J lost 4 bases, V lost 8 bases, and 6 bases had no gene match. CDR3 DNA: TGTGCCAGCTCCAAGGACAGGGCCTATGGCTACACCTTC. It specifies CASSKDRAYGYTF.

The genes are TRBV9 and TRBJ2-1, with 7 nucleotides matching TRBD1. The CDR3 runs 14 residues. Germline CDR1 is SGDLS and CDR2 is YYNGEE. J lost 2 bases, V lost 5 bases, and 4 bases had no gene match. DNA for the CDR3: TGTGCCAGCAGAGGGCAGGGGGCCTACAATGAGCAGTTCTTC. It specifies CASRGQGAYNEQFF.

The chain is built from TRBV9 and TRBJ2-1; 7 nucleotides agree with TRBD2. The CDR3 loop spans 15 amino acids. CDR1 and CDR2 (germline): SGDLS, YYNGEE. The J segment lost 2 bases and the V segment lost 1 base, leaving 3 bases of the junction unmatched. The CDR3 DNA reads TGTGCCAGCAGCGTACTCGGGGGGACCTACAATGAGCAGTTCTTC. It yields the protein CASSVLGGTYNEQFF.

The rearrangement links TRBV6-1 to TRBJ1-2; a weak D match, TRBD1 (5 bases). Trimming removed 2 bases at V and 8 bases at J, with 15 bases between. CDR1 is MNHNS, CDR2 SASEGT, per germline. The CDR3 is 14 residues long. The CDR3 nucleotides are TGTGCCAGCAGTGAAAAAACGGGGGTTGGCGGCTACACCTTC. Protein: CASSEKTGVGGYTF.

The chain uses TRBV6-1 and TRBJ2-5; 8 positions agree with TRBD1. The assigned J gene may be wrong: the sequence end matches TRBJ2-7 better. Germline V lookup: CDR1 MNHNS, CDR2 SASEGT. This CDR3 spans 15 amino acids. The CDR3 is CASRRQGSSSYEQYF. DNA for the CDR3: TGTGCCAGCAGGAGACAGGGGAGTTCGTCCTACGAGCAGTACTTC.

The genes are TRBV7-3 and TRBJ1-1, with a possible D match to TRBD1 (6 bases). The CDR3 extends over 15 amino acids. Trimming shortened V by 4 bases and J by 1 base, and 13 bases separated the two germline ends. CDR1 is SGHTA and CDR2 is FQGTGA in the germline V gene. CDR3 sequence: CASSSRGRGNTEAFF. The CDR3 coding sequence is TGTGCCAGCAGCTCCAGGGGAAGAGGGAACACTGAAGCTTTCTTT.

The chain carries TRBV9 and TRBJ2-3, with 10 bases identical to TRBD2. Germline V lookup: CDR1 SGDLS, CDR2 YYNGEE. V trimming: 1 base; J trimming: 4 bases; junction bases outside the gene matches: 9. The CDR3 has 17 amino acids. The CDR3: CASSVLSSGRGADTQYF. The CDR3 region has the DNA TGTGCCAGCAGCGTATTATCTAGCGGGAGAGGGGCAGATACGCAGTATTTT.

The V and J genes are TRBV7-2 and TRBJ2-1, with unresolved D. CDR3 size: 13 residues. The germline V gene has CDR1 SGHTA and CDR2 FQGNSA. Deletions cut 4 bases from V and 0 bases from J, with 4 bases between. The DNA for the CDR3 is TGTGCCAGCAGCTGGAGCTCCTACAATGAGCAGTTCTTC. This translates into CASSWSSYNEQFF. Combining the CDR3 with reference TRBV7-2 and TRBJ2-1 gives the whole variable domain GAGVSQSPSNKVTEKGKDVELRCDPISGHTALYWYRQSLGQGLEFLIYFQGNSAPDKSGLPSDRFSAERTGGSVSTLTIQRTQQEDSAVYLCASSWSSYNEQFFGPGTRLTVL.

This chain links TRBV10-2 with TRBJ1-2; D is possibly TRBD1 (5 bases). There are 12 residues in the CDR3. The germline V gene has CDR1 WSHSY and CDR2 SAAADI. Deletions cut 2 bases from V and 8 bases from J, with 9 bases between. CDR3 sequence reads: CASSEGTGGYTF. In nucleotides, the CDR3 is TGCGCCAGCAGTGAGGGAACAGGAGGCTACACCTTC.

Points on this clone: The sample contains more than one DNA sequence encoding this CDR3. The chain is built from TRBV7-9 and TRBJ2-1, with a tentative D call TRBD2 (5 bases). V lost 8 bases, J lost 12 bases, and 38 bases lay in between. The CDR3 sequence is 19 residues long. Germline V gives CDR1 SEHNR, CDR2 FQNEAQ (reference sequence). CDR3 sequence: CASALRFLGDGPIRLAQFF. As DNA, the CDR3 is TGTGCCAGCGCATTACGATTCTTGGGAGACGGCCCGATCCGGTTAGCGCAGTTCTTC. The entire variable domain, with the rest obtained from reference TRBV7-9 and TRBJ2-1, is as follows: DTGVSQNPRHKITKRGQNVTFRCDPISEHNRLYWYRQTLGQGPEFLTYFQNEAQLEKSRLLSDRFSAERPKGSFSTLEIQRTEQGDSAMYLCASALRFLGDGPIRLAQFFGPGTRLTVL.

The V and J genes are TRBV19 and TRBJ2-5, with 9 bases aligning to TRBD2. V lost 10 bases to trimming and J lost 5 bases; unmatched junction nucleotides: 23. This CDR3 region has 18 residues. Germline loops: CDR1 LNHDA, CDR2 SQIVND (reference sequence). DNA for the CDR3: TGTGCCACCCCGACGACCTTAGCGGGGGACCCCTTCAGGGAGACCCAGTACTTC. It encodes CATPTTLAGDPFRETQYF.

The chain has TRBV2 and TRBJ1-2; a weak D match, TRBD1 (5 bases). The V end lost 1 base, the J end lost 8 bases, and 8 bases lay between the germline ends. The CDR3 contains 12 residues. Germline assignment: CDR1 SNHLY and CDR2 FYNNEI. CDR3: CASSEGGRGYTF. CDR3 nucleotide sequence: TGTGCCAGCAGTGAAGGGGGCAGAGGCTACACCTTC.